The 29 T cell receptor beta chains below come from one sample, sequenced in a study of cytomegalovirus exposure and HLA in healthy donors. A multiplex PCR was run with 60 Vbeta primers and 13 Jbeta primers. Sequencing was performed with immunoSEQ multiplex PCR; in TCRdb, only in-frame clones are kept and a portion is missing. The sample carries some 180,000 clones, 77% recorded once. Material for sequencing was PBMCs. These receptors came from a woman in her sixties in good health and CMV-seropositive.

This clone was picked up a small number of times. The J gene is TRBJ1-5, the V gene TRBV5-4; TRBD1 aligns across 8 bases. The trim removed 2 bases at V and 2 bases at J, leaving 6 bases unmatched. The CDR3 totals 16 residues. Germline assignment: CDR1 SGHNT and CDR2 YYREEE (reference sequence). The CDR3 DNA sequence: TGTGCCAGCAGCTTTGATGGACAGGGAGGCAATCAGCCCCAGCATTTT. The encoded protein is CASSFDGQGGNQPQHF.

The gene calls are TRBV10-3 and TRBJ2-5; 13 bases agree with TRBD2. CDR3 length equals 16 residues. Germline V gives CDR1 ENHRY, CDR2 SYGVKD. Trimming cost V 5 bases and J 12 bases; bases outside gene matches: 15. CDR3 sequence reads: CAISSSSTSGRFGEYF. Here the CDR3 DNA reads TGTGCCATCAGTTCCTCATCGACTAGCGGGAGGTTCGGGGAGTACTTC.

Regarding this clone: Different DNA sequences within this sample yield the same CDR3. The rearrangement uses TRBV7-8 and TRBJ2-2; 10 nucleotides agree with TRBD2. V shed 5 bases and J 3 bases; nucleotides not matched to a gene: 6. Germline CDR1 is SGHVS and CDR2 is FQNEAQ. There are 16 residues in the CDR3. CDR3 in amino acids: CASSKLAGPDTGELFF. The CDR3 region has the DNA TGTGCCAGCAGCAAACTAGCGGGGCCCGACACCGGGGAGCTGTTTTTT.

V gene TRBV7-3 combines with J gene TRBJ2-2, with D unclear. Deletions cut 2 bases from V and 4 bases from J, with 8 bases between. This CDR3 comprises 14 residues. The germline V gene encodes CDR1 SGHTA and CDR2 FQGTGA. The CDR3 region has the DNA TGTGCCAGCAGCTTACGTCCGTCCACCGGGGAGCTGTTTTTT. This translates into CASSLRPSTGELFF.

CDR3 nucleotides: TGCGCCAGCGACCAGGGGGACAAAGGCTCACCCCTCCACTTT. Amino acids: CASDQGDKGSPLHF. This chain uses TRBV5-1 with TRBJ1-6, with TRBD1 matching over 7 bases. V lost 7 bases, J lost 10 bases, and 11 bases stayed unmatched. CDR1 and CDR2 from the germline V gene are SGHRS and YFSETQ. The CDR3 contains 14 residues.

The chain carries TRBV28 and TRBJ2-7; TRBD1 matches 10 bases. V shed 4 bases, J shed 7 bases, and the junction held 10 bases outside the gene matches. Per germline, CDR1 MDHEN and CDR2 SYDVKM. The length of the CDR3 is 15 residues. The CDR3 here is CASSWGGTGVGEQYF. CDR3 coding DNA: TGTGCCAGCAGTTGGGGCGGGACAGGGGTGGGAGAGCAGTACTTC.

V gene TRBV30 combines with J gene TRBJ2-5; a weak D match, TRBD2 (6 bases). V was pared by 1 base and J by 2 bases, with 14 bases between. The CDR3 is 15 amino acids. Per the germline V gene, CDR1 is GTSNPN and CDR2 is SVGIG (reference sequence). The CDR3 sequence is CAWSGPSLAQETQYF. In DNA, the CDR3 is TGTGCCTGGAGTGGCCCCTCACTAGCACAAGAGACCCAGTACTTC. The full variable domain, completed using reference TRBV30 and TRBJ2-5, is SQTIHQWPATLVQPVGSPLSLECTVEGTSNPNLYWYRQAAGRGLQLLFYSVGIGQISSEVPQNLSASRPQDRQFILSSKKLLLSDSGFYLCAWSGPSLAQETQYFGPGTRLLVL.

The CDR3, as DNA: TGTGCCAGCAGGGGGGGGGACTACGAGCAGTACTTC. It is translated as CASRGGDYEQYF. V and J are TRBV6-1 and TRBJ2-7; 7 bases are shared with TRBD2. This CDR3 has 12 amino acids. J was trimmed by 3 bases and V by 6 bases; bases with no gene match: 2. The germline CDR1 and CDR2 sequences are MNHNS and SASEGT.

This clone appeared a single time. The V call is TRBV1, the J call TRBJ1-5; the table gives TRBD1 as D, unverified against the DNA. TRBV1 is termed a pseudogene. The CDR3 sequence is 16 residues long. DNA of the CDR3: TGCACCAGCAGCCAAGAATGGACAGGGGTTGCTCAGCCCCAGCATTTT. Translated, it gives CTSSQEWTGVAQPQHF.

In DNA, the CDR3 is TGTGCCAGCAGTTCTCCCGGGACAGGGGGAACTTACGAGCAGTACTTC. Translated: CASSSPGTGGTYEQYF. The gene calls are TRBV28 and TRBJ2-7; 11 positions match TRBD1. This CDR3 has 16 residues. V lost 4 bases and J lost 4; bases outside the gene matches: 9. Germline lookup yields CDR1 MDHEN and CDR2 SYDVKM.

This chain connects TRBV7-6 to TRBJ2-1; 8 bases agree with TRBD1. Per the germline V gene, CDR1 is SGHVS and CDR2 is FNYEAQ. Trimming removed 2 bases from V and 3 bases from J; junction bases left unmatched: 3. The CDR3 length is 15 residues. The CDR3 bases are TGTGCCAGCAGCTTATCACAGGGGGGCTACAATGAGCAGTTCTTC. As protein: CASSLSQGGYNEQFF.

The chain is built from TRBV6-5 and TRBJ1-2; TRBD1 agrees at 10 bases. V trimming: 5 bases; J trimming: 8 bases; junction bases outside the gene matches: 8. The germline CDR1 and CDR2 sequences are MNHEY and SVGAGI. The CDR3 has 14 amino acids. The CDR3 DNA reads TGTGCCAGCAGTAGACAGGGGGCGGGGAAGGGCTACACCTTC. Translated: CASSRQGAGKGYTF.

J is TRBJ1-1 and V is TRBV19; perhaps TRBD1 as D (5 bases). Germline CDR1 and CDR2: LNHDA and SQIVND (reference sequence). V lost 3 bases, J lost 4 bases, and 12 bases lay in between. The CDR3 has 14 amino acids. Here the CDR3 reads CASSMRGGGTEAFF. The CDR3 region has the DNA TGTGCCAGTAGTATGCGGGGGGGTGGCACTGAAGCTTTCTTT.

As DNA, the CDR3 is TGTGCCAGTAGTTCAATGGGACAGGGGAGGAACGGCTACACCTTC. This gives the protein CASSSMGQGRNGYTF. The chain combines TRBV19 with TRBJ1-2; 10 positions match TRBD1. V trimming: 5 bases; J trimming: 8 bases; junction bases outside the gene matches: 11. There are 15 residues in the CDR3. The V gene's germline CDR1 is LNHDA and CDR2 SQIVND (reference sequence).

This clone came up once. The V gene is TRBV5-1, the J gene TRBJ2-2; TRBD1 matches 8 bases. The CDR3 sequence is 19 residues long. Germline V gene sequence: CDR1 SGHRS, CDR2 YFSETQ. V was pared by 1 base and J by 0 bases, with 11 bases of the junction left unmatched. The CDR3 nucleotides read TGCGCCAGCAGCTTGCCCAGGGGGCGAAAATCTCCGAACACCGGGGAGCTGTTTTTT. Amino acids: CASSLPRGRKSPNTGELFF.

DNA for the CDR3: TGTGCCAGCAGCTTGGGGATTGTGGGCGGCAATCAGCCCCAGCATTTT. Its translation: CASSLGIVGGNQPQHF. The chain couples TRBV5-6 to TRBJ1-5, with D unresolved. Trimming left V 0 bases short and J 2 bases short, with 12 bases between. CDR3 length equals 16 residues. Germline V gives CDR1 SGHDT, CDR2 YYEEEE. The whole variable domain, filled in from reference TRBV5-6 and TRBJ1-5, reads DAGVTQSPTHLIKTRGQQVTLRCSPKSGHDTVSWYQQALGQGPQFIFQYYEEEERQRGNFPDRFSGHQFPNYSSELNVNALLLGDSALYLCASSLGIVGGNQPQHFGDGTRLSIL.

Here the CDR3 DNA reads TGTGCCAGCAGTTTAAGATACAGGGGTAGGGGAGGCTACACCTTC. Protein product: CASSLRYRGRGGYTF. The V gene is TRBV28, the J gene TRBJ1-2, with TRBD1 matching over 7 bases. The CDR3 has 15 amino acids. The trim removed 2 bases at V and 8 bases at J, leaving 11 bases unmatched. The germline V gene encodes CDR1 MDHEN and CDR2 SYDVKM.

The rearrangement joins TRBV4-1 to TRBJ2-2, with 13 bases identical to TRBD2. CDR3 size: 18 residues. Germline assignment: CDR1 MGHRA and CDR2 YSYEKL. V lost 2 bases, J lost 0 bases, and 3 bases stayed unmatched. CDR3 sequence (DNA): TGCGCCAGCAGCCAAAGGACTAGCGGGGGAGCGAACACCGGGGAGCTGTTTTTT. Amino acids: CASSQRTSGGANTGELFF.

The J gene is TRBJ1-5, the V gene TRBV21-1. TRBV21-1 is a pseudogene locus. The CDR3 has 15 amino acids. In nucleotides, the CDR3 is TGTGCCAGCAGCACGTGGAGGACTACCAATCAGCCCCAGCATTTT. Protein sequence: CASSTWRTTNQPQHF.

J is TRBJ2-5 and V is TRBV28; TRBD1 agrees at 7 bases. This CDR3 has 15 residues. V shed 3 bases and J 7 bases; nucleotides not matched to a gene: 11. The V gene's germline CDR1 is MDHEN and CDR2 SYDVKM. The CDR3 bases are TGTGCCAGCAGTTTGCCGACAGGGAAGGAAGCGACCCAGTACTTC. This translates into CASSLPTGKEATQYF.

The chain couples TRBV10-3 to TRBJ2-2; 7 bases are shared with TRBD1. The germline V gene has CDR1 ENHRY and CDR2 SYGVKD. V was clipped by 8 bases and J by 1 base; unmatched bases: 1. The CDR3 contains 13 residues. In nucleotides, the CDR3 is TGTGCCATCCAGGGGGTGAACACCGGGGAGCTGTTTTTT. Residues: CAIQGVNTGELFF.

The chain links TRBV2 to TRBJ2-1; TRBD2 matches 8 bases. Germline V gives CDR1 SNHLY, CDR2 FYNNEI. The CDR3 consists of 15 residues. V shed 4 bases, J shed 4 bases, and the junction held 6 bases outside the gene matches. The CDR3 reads CASSARASGYNEQFF. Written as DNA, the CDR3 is TGTGCCAGCAGTGCCCGGGCTAGCGGGTACAATGAGCAGTTCTTC.

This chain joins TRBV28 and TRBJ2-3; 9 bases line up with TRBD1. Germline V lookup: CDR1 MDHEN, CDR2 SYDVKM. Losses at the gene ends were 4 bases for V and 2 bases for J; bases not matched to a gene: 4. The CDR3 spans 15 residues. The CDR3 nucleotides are TGTGCCAGCAGTTCTGGGACAGGGTTCACAGATACGCAGTATTTT. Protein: CASSSGTGFTDTQYF.

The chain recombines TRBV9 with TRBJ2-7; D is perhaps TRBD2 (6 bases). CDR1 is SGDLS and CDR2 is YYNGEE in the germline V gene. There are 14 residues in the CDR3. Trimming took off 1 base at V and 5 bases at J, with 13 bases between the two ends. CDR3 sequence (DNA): TGTGCCAGCAGCGTATCGGGGCGGGGACACGAGCAGTACTTC. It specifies CASSVSGRGHEQYF.

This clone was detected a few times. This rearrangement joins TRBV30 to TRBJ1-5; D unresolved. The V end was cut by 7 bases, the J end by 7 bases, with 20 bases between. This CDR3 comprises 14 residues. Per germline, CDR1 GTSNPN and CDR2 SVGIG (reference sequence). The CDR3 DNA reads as TGTGCCTCCCCCCGAAATAGGGAGATGCAGCCCCAGCATTTT. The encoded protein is CASPRNREMQPQHF.

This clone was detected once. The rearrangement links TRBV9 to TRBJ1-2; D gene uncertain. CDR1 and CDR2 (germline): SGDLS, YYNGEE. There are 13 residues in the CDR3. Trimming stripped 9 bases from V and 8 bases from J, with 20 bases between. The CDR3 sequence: CAIIVRTSGGYTF. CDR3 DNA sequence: TGTGCCATAATAGTAAGGACCTCGGGGGGCTACACCTTC.

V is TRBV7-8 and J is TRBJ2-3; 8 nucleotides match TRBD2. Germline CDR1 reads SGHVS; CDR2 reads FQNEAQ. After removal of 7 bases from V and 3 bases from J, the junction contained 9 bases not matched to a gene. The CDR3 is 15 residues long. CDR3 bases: TGTGCCAGCATACCTCAAGCGGGAGATACAGATACGCAGTATTTT. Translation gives CASIPQAGDTDTQYF.

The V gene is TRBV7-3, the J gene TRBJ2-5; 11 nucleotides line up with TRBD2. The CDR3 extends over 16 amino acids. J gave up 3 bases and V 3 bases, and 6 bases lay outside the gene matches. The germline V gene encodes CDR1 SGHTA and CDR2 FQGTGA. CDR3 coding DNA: TGTGCCAGCAGCTTTAGCGGGGGGGGAAAAAAAGAGACCCAGTACTTC. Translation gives CASSFSGGGKKETQYF.

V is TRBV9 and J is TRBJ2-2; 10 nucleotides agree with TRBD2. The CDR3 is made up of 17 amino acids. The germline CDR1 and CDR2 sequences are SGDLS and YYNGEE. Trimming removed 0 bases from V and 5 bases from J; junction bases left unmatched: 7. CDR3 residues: CASSVGTSGAATGELFF. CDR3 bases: TGTGCCAGCAGCGTAGGGACTAGCGGCGCGGCGACCGGGGAGCTGTTTTTT.